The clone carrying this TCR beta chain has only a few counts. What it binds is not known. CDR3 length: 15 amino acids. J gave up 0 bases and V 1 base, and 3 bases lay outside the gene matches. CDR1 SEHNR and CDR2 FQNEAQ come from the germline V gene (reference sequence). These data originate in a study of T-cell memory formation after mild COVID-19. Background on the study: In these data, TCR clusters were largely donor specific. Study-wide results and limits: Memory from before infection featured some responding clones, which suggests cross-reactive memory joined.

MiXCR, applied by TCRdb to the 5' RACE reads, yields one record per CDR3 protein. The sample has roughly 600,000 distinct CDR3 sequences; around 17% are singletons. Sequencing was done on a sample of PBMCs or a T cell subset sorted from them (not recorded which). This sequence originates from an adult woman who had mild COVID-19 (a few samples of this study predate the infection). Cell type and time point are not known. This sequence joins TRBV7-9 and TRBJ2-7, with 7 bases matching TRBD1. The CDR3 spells CASSLVGQVSYEQYF. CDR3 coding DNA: TGTGCCAGCAGCTTAGTCGGACAGGTCTCCTACGAGCAGTACTTC.